These T cell receptor beta chains were read from a single sample in a study of shared clonotypes between healthy human individuals. Data came from immunoSEQ multiplex PCR; TCRdb stores just in-frame clones and leaves some out. This sample has some 980,000 clones, with less than 85% found just once. Sequenced input: memory CD4+ T cells sorted from blood. Every receptor here comes from a man aged 18 to 30 in good health. Both conserved end residues are part of each CDR3. The order of the fields is J gene, V gene, D gene, clone size, CDR3 DNA, CDR3 protein. D genes are given only for firm matches. Some rows have no size entry. The others give once, few or many, or a class for an expanded clone.

J gene: TRBJ2-4
V gene: TRBV7-2
D gene: -
clone size: -
CDR3 DNA: TGTGCCAGCAGCTCGAGAGGACAGAACGCCATGAACATTCAGTACTTC
CDR3 protein: CASSSRGQNAMNIQYF

J gene: TRBJ2-1
V gene: TRBV6-4
D gene: TRBD1
clone size: -
CDR3 DNA: TGTGCCAGCAGTCCCGGGACAGGGGGAATCGGTGAGCAGTTCTTC
CDR3 protein: CASSPGTGGIGEQFF

J gene: TRBJ2-2
V gene: TRBV4-3
D gene: -
clone size: -
CDR3 DNA: TGCGCCAGCAGCCAAGAAGAGTCCACCGGGGAGCTGTTTTTT
CDR3 protein: CASSQEESTGELFF

J gene: TRBJ2-7
V gene: TRBV5-1
D gene: -
clone size: many
CDR3 DNA: TGCGCCAGCAGCTTGTCTAGCGCCCGTTACGAGCAGTACTTC
CDR3 protein: CASSLSSARYEQYF

J gene: TRBJ2-7
V gene: TRBV27
D gene: -
clone size: once
CDR3 DNA: TGTGCCAGCAGTAAAGGGGCCACAGGATACTGGGACGAGCAGTACTTC
CDR3 protein: CASSKGATGYWDEQYF

J gene: TRBJ2-3
V gene: TRBV20-1
D gene: -
clone size: -
CDR3 DNA: TGCAGTGCTGGATATACAGATACGCAGTATTTT
CDR3 protein: CSAGYTDTQYF

J gene: TRBJ2-3
V gene: TRBV7-8
D gene: TRBD2
clone size: -
CDR3 DNA: TGTGCCAGCAGCCCGCCACTAGCGGGGGGCTATACGCAGTATTTT
CDR3 protein: CASSPPLAGGYTQYF

J gene: TRBJ2-1
V gene: TRBV10-3
D gene: -
clone size: -
CDR3 DNA: TGTGCCATCAGTGGGGACCCAAATGAGCAGTTCTTC
CDR3 protein: CAISGDPNEQFF

J gene: TRBJ1-3
V gene: TRBV2
D gene: -
clone size: -
CDR3 DNA: TGTGCCAGCAGTGAGGTTCCGGGCTCGGGGGGAAACACCATATATTTT
CDR3 protein: CASSEVPGSGGNTIYF

J gene: TRBJ1-6
V gene: TRBV28
D gene: -
clone size: few
CDR3 DNA: TGTGCCAGCAGTCCCGCCCTGGGGAGGGGGGAATCACCCCTCCACTTT
CDR3 protein: CASSPALGRGESPLHF